This TCR beta chain was captured by sequencing in a study of CD8+CD57+ T cells in acquired aplastic anemia. Genomic DNA was employed as the template in profiling TCR beta VDJ and CDR3. TCRdb reprocessed the reads with MiXCR, giving one entry per CDR3 protein. The sample carries a few hundred thousand distinct CDR3 sequences, around 63% recorded once. With 1 base removed from V and 5 bases from J, the gap between germline ends came to 9 bases. The germline CDR1 and CDR2 sequences are SEHNR and FQNEAQ (reference sequence). CDR3 length: 13 amino acids. This chain links TRBV7-9 with TRBJ2-7, with D perhaps TRBD2 (5 bases). Sequencing was performed on sorted CD4+, CD8+, or CD8+CD57+ T cells (not recorded which) from PBMCs. This TCR was recovered from a human donor in good health. The CDR3 coding sequence is TGTGCCAGCAGCTTAGGTTCGGGGAACGAGCAGTACTTC. Residues: CASSLGSGNEQYF.